These T cell receptor beta chains were read from a single sample in a study of regulatory T cells in long-lasting Graves disease. TCRdb fed the multiplex PCR reads into MiXCR, producing one record per CDR3 protein. Among 300,000 to 400,000 distinct CDR3 sequences listed, about 14% were seen once. The sequenced sample was peripheral blood mononuclear cells (PBMCs), obtained at new diagnosis, from a patient treated with antithyroid drugs. These receptors were taken from a female donor with Graves disease. CDR3s include the opening cysteine and the closing phenylalanine or tryptophan. The D gene is left open where the match is weak. Size is stated for part of the rows, as once, few or many counts, or as a class when the clone is expanded.

D: NA
J: TRBJ1-6
size: many
V: TRBV4-2
DNA: TGTGCCAGCAGCCGAGACCGGGACCGGGGTAATTCACCCCTCCACTTT
CDR3: CASSRDRDRGNSPLHF

D: NA
J: TRBJ2-7
size: few
V: TRBV11-1
DNA: TGTGCCAGCGGCTTAAAGCCCACAGGGTTCTACGAGCAGTACTTC
CDR3: CASGLKPTGFYEQYF

D: NA
J: TRBJ1-1
size: NA
V: TRBV7-6
DNA: TGTGCCAGCAGCGTTAGTGCAGGGCCCAGCACTGAAGCTTTCTTT
CDR3: CASSVSAGPSTEAFF

D: TRBD2
J: TRBJ2-1
size: many
V: TRBV20-1
DNA: TGCAGTGCTAGAGACCAGGGACTAGCGGGAGTTATAGGGGGGCAGTTCTTC
CDR3: CSARDQGLAGVIGGQFF

D: NA
J: TRBJ1-2
size: many
V: TRBV4-1
DNA: TGCGCCAGCAGCCTAGCAGGGACGGACAGCCACTATGGCTACACCTTC
CDR3: CASSLAGTDSHYGYTF

D: NA
J: TRBJ2-3
size: many
V: TRBV30
DNA: TGTGCCTGGAGGGCAGGTGGCACAGATACGCAGTATTTT
CDR3: CAWRAGGTDTQYF

D: TRBD2
J: TRBJ2-1
size: many
V: TRBV2
DNA: TGTGCCAGCACCTTAAAGCTTGGACTAGCAGTCAATGAGCAGTTCTTC
CDR3: CASTLKLGLAVNEQFF

D: NA
J: TRBJ1-5
size: many
V: TRBV12-3/TRBV12-4
DNA: TGTGCCAGCAGAGTCGGGGTTTCGCAGCCCCAGCATTTT
CDR3: CASRVGVSQPQHF

D: NA
J: TRBJ1-3
size: many
V: TRBV5-1
DNA: TGCGCCAGCAGCTTGGATGGCAGGCTCCACTCTGGAAACACCATATATTTT
CDR3: CASSLDGRLHSGNTIYF

D: TRBD1
J: TRBJ2-5
size: few
V: TRBV7-9
DNA: TGTGCCAGCAGCGCCCGGACAGGGGGCGTCGAGACCCAGTACTTC
CDR3: CASSARTGGVETQYF

D: TRBD2
J: TRBJ2-3
size: many
V: TRBV5-6
DNA: TGTGCCAGCAGCTTGATAGGCGGGGGGAGCACAGATACGCAGTATTTT
CDR3: CASSLIGGGSTDTQYF

D: TRBD2
J: TRBJ2-3
size: NA
V: TRBV6-1
DNA: TGTGCCAGCAGTAGCCTAGGGACTAGCGGGAGGGAAGACACAGATACGCAGTATTTT
CDR3: CASSSLGTSGREDTDTQYF

D: NA
J: TRBJ1-5
size: few
V: TRBV30
DNA: TGTGCCTGGAACTCGGGAGCTCGTCGCAATCAGCCCCAGCATTTT
CDR3: CAWNSGARRNQPQHF

D: NA
J: TRBJ1-1
size: many
V: TRBV7-2
DNA: TGTGCCAGCAGCTTAGATGGGGGTAGCACTGAAGCTTTCTTT
CDR3: CASSLDGGSTEAFF

D: NA
J: TRBJ2-1
size: few
V: TRBV5-8
DNA: TGTGCCAGCAGCTTTGAGTCAATTTGGCAAAAGCAGTTCTTC
CDR3: CASSFESIWQKQFF

D: TRBD2
J: TRBJ2-5
size: many
V: TRBV7-3
DNA: TGTGCCAGCAGCTTAACACTAGCGGGGCAAGAGACCCAGTACTTC
CDR3: CASSLTLAGQETQYF

D: TRBD2
J: TRBJ2-4
size: many
V: TRBV2
DNA: TGTGCCAGCAGTGAACGTACTAGCGGGGGCCCTTTCCTGTTC
CDR3: CASSERTSGGPFLF

D: TRBD2
J: TRBJ2-2
size: NA
V: TRBV4-1
DNA: TGCGCCAGCAGCCCAGGAGCGGGAGGGGGGAACACCGGGGAGCTGTTTTTT
CDR3: CASSPGAGGGNTGELFF

D: NA
J: TRBJ1-1
size: many
V: TRBV7-3
DNA: TGTGCCAGCAGCTCGGACGGGAACACTGAAGCTTTCTTT
CDR3: CASSSDGNTEAFF

D: NA
J: TRBJ1-3
size: NA
V: TRBV2
DNA: TGTGCCAGCAGTGATAACAGGGACAACACCATATATTTT
CDR3: CASSDNRDNTIYF

D: TRBD1
J: TRBJ2-2
size: many
V: TRBV5-1
DNA: TGCGCCAGCAGCCGGGCTACGGGACAGGGGATCACCGGGGAGCTGTTTTTT
CDR3: CASSRATGQGITGELFF

D: TRBD2
J: TRBJ2-1
size: once
V: TRBV5-1
DNA: TGCGCCAGCAGCTTGTACAGCGGGAGCTCAAATGAGCAGTTCTTC
CDR3: CASSLYSGSSNEQFF

D: NA
J: TRBJ1-2
size: many
V: TRBV10-3
DNA: TGTGCCATCAGTGAGTCGGCCAACTATGGCTACACCTTC
CDR3: CAISESANYGYTF

D: NA
J: TRBJ1-5
size: few
V: TRBV7-2
DNA: TGTGCCAGCAGCTCCACTTGGTCCAATCAGCCCCAGCATTTT
CDR3: CASSSTWSNQPQHF

D: NA
J: TRBJ2-7
size: many
V: TRBV13
DNA: TGTGCCAGCAGCTTAGGGAGGGAGCAGTCCTACGAGCAGTACTTC
CDR3: CASSLGREQSYEQYF

D: TRBD2
J: TRBJ2-3
size: NA
V: TRBV9
DNA: TGTGCCAGCAGCCCCCGGAGACTAGCGGGGGGGAAAGATACGCAGTATTTT
CDR3: CASSPRRLAGGKDTQYF

D: NA
J: TRBJ1-2
size: NA
V: TRBV7-9
DNA: TGTGCCAGCAGCTTAGTGTCGGTCAGCTATGGCTACACCTTC
CDR3: CASSLVSVSYGYTF

D: NA
J: TRBJ2-4
size: NA
V: TRBV28
DNA: TGTGCCAGCAGTCTAGGGGCTCAATCCCTAGCTCGCGCCAAAAACATTCAGTACTTC
CDR3: CASSLGAQSLARAKNIQYF

D: TRBD1
J: TRBJ1-1
size: NA
V: TRBV4-2
DNA: TGTGCCAGCAGCCACCCGGGGAGGACAGGTTCTGAAGCTTTCTTT
CDR3: CASSHPGRTGSEAFF

D: NA
J: TRBJ2-1
size: many
V: TRBV29-1
DNA: TGCAGCGTTGACGGGACCACCTACAATGAGCAGTTCTTC
CDR3: CSVDGTTYNEQFF

D: TRBD1
J: TRBJ1-2
size: NA
V: TRBV6-2/TRBV6-3
DNA: TGTGCCAGCAGACGCGGACAGGGCTCCTACGGCTACACCTTC
CDR3: CASRRGQGSYGYTF

D: NA
J: TRBJ1-2
size: many
V: TRBV11-2
DNA: TGTGCCAGCATCAAACCTTTTTCGGGACTCGGTGGCTACACCTTC
CDR3: CASIKPFSGLGGYTF

D: NA
J: TRBJ2-2
size: NA
V: TRBV24-1
DNA: TGTGCCACCAGGTCGGAGGGGGTCCCCAACACCGGGGAGCTGTTTTTT
CDR3: CATRSEGVPNTGELFF

D: NA
J: TRBJ2-3
size: many
V: TRBV6-9
DNA: TGTGCCAGCAGTTACTCTAGACTTTCTGAAGGAGTTACAGATACGCAGTATTTT
CDR3: CASSYSRLSEGVTDTQYF

D: NA
J: TRBJ1-1
size: many
V: TRBV28
DNA: TGTGCCAGCACGGGACACCAAGGTGGCCTGACTGGCATGGAAGCTTTCTTT
CDR3: CASTGHQGGLTGMEAFF

D: NA
J: TRBJ1-1
size: many
V: TRBV2
DNA: TGTGCCAGCAGGGGGACGGCTGAAGCTTTCTTT
CDR3: CASRGTAEAFF

D: TRBD1
J: TRBJ1-2
size: few
V: TRBV2
DNA: TGTGCCAGCAGTCCGGAGCAGGGGGCGTACGGCTACACCTTC
CDR3: CASSPEQGAYGYTF

D: NA
J: TRBJ1-3
size: many
V: TRBV5-1
DNA: TGCGCCAGCAGCTCGGAGCAGGGAAACACCATATATTTT
CDR3: CASSSEQGNTIYF

D: NA
J: TRBJ2-1
size: NA
V: TRBV7-3
DNA: TGTGCCAGCAGCCCAATGGGAGACAGGTACAATGAGCAGTTCTTC
CDR3: CASSPMGDRYNEQFF

D: TRBD2
J: TRBJ2-1
size: NA
V: TRBV6-1
DNA: TGTGCCAGCAGTGAAGGTAGCGGGGGCTACAATGAGCAGTTCTTC
CDR3: CASSEGSGGYNEQFF

D: NA
J: TRBJ2-7
size: many
V: TRBV6-5
DNA: TGTGCCAGCAGTTACTCCCTGGACCGGGGAGATTACGAGCAGTACTTC
CDR3: CASSYSLDRGDYEQYF

D: NA
J: TRBJ1-4
size: NA
V: TRBV7-3
DNA: TGTGCCAGCAGGCCTCTGCGTGCTAATGAAAAACTGTTTTTT
CDR3: CASRPLRANEKLFF

D: TRBD2
J: TRBJ2-4
size: NA
V: TRBV27
DNA: TGTGCCAGCAGTAGGGGGACTAGCGGGAGGGCCGTGAACATTCAGTACTTC
CDR3: CASSRGTSGRAVNIQYF

D: NA
J: TRBJ1-2
size: NA
V: TRBV18
DNA: TGTGCCAGCTCAAATTCCGTGCGTGGAGGCCTCTATGGCTACACCTTC
CDR3: CASSNSVRGGLYGYTF

D: TRBD1
J: TRBJ2-2
size: few
V: TRBV5-1
DNA: TGCGCCAGCAGCCCCAAAGGGCAGGGGGCTAAGACCGGGGAGCTGTTTTTT
CDR3: CASSPKGQGAKTGELFF

D: NA
J: TRBJ1-2
size: many
V: TRBV5-1
DNA: TGCGCCAGCAGCTTGGCCTCACAGGTCAATGGCTACACCTTC
CDR3: CASSLASQVNGYTF

D: NA
J: TRBJ1-2
size: many
V: TRBV5-1
DNA: TGCGCCAGCAGCTTGGGGCGGGGAGCCTATGGCTACACCTTC
CDR3: CASSLGRGAYGYTF

D: NA
J: TRBJ1-5
size: NA
V: TRBV27
DNA: TGTGCCAGCAGTTCACGGGCACAAGGAAGTCAGCCCCAGCATTTT
CDR3: CASSSRAQGSQPQHF